This T cell receptor beta chain was recovered during a study of a mutant IDH1 vaccine in newly diagnosed glioma. About the study: Vaccination followed radiotherapy alone by 4-6 weeks, or accompanied temozolomide cycles.

Noted time point: week 11, during vaccination. The vaccine gave 300 ug of a 20-mer mutant IDH1 peptide subcutaneously per dose. This table comes from immunoSEQ multiplex PCR, and its TCRdb copy is limited to in-frame clones, with some not included. The sample yields roughly 120,000 clones, 80% seen once. Remarks on this clone: Its antigen is unknown.

Per germline, CDR1 LGHNA and CDR2 YSLEER. Deletions cut 0 bases from V and 4 bases from J, with 18 bases between. CDR3 length: 17 residues. This chain connects TRBV4-3 to TRBJ2-5, with D possibly called TRBD1 or TRBD2 (6 bases each). The input for sequencing was PBMCs, taken from a glioma patient whose treatment included an IDH1 peptide vaccine. This sequence originates from a man aged 35 to 55 with glioma. The CDR3 coding sequence is TGCGCCAGCAGCCAAGATCTGGCGGCCAGGGGAGGAGAGACCCAGTACTTC. Translation gives CASSQDLAARGGETQYF.